A selection of T cell receptor beta chains follows, all from one sample in a study of T cell changes during pregnancy in multiple sclerosis. Libraries were prepared by immunoSEQ multiplex PCR; TCRdb keeps only in-frame clonotypes and omits some of them. The profile covers approximately 45,000 clones, with approximately 90% appearing a single time and 2.9% taken by the ten largest. The sequencing here drew on CD8+ T cells from peripheral blood mononuclear cells, taken in the second trimester of pregnancy. The receptor source for this set is a female donor with multiple sclerosis, enrolled in a pregnancy study. The CDR3 runs from the conserved cysteine through the conserved F or W. Each record gives: clone size, J gene, D gene, V gene, CDR3 protein, CDR3 DNA. A D gene is named only where the DNA matches it firmly. Rows may omit the clone size; those that give it use once, few, many or a size class.

size: .; J: TRBJ2-2; D: TRBD2; V: TRBV7-6; CDR3: CASSRETSGVLGTGELFF; DNA: TGTGCCAGCAGCCGGGAGACTAGCGGGGTCCTGGGGACCGGGGAGCTGTTTTTT
size: .; J: TRBJ2-7; D: TRBD2; V: TRBV29-1; CDR3: CSGSGLAGVSSYEQYF; DNA: TGCAGCGGCTCCGGACTAGCGGGGGTGAGCTCCTACGAGCAGTACTTC
size: .; J: TRBJ2-7; D: .; V: TRBV9; CDR3: CASSFHNSPHEQYF; DNA: TGTGCCAGCAGCTTCCATAATAGTCCTCACGAGCAGTACTTC
size: once; J: TRBJ2-7; D: TRBD1; V: TRBV6-6; CDR3: CAAAPDRAYEQYF; DNA: TGTGCCGCTGCTCCGGACAGGGCCTACGAGCAGTACTTC
size: .; J: TRBJ1-3; D: .; V: TRBV6-6; CDR3: CASSYTTLPQGNTIYF; DNA: TGTGCCAGCAGTTACACGACTCTCCCGCAAGGAAACACCATATATTTT
size: once; J: TRBJ2-2; D: TRBD1; V: TRBV9; CDR3: CASSPTGANTGELFF; DNA: TGTGCCAGCAGCCCCACAGGGGCCAACACCGGGGAGCTGTTTTTT
size: .; J: TRBJ2-1; D: TRBD2; V: TRBV9; CDR3: CASSRDYVAYNEQFF; DNA: TGTGCCAGCAGCCGGGACTACGTCGCCTACAATGAGCAGTTCTTC
size: .; J: TRBJ1-1; D: .; V: TRBV5-6; CDR3: CASSLGQGLAFF; DNA: TGTGCCAGCAGCTTGGGGCAGGGGTTGGCTTTCTTT
size: .; J: TRBJ2-3; D: .; V: TRBV6-4; CDR3: CASSGGTDTQYF; DNA: TGTGCCAGCAGCGGGGGCACAGATACGCAGTATTTT
size: .; J: TRBJ2-1; D: .; V: TRBV11-2; CDR3: CASSLWTTSYNEQFF; DNA: TGTGCCAGCAGCTTATGGACAACCTCCTACAATGAGCAGTTCTTC
size: .; J: TRBJ1-1; D: .; V: TRBV18; CDR3: CASSLGAPGTEAFF; DNA: TGTGCCAGCTCCCTAGGGGCCCCTGGGACTGAAGCTTTCTTT
size: .; J: TRBJ2-7; D: .; V: TRBV13; CDR3: CASSFSSYEQYF; DNA: TGTGCCAGCAGCTTTTCGAGCTACGAGCAGTACTTC
size: once; J: TRBJ1-2; D: .; V: TRBV5-4; CDR3: CASTPRLNYGYTF; DNA: TGTGCCAGCACCCCCCGCCTAAACTATGGCTACACCTTC
size: once; J: TRBJ2-7; D: .; V: TRBV29-1; CDR3: CSVDSSYEQYF; DNA: TGCAGCGTTGACAGTTCCTACGAGCAGTACTTC
size: .; J: TRBJ1-1; D: TRBD1; V: TRBV5-4; CDR3: CASSLEGQGNTEAFF; DNA: TGTGCCAGCAGCTTGGAGGGACAGGGGAACACTGAAGCTTTCTTT
size: .; J: TRBJ2-1; D: TRBD1; V: TRBV30; CDR3: CAWTRNDREYEQFF; DNA: TGTGCCTGGACCCGAAACGACAGGGAGTATGAGCAGTTCTTC
size: .; J: TRBJ2-2; D: TRBD2; V: TRBV7-6; CDR3: CASSLLAGGRTGELFF; DNA: TGTGCCAGCAGTTTACTAGCGGGGGGACGCACCGGGGAGCTGTTTTTT
size: .; J: TRBJ2-1; D: .; V: TRBV27; CDR3: CASSLLGGYNEQFF; DNA: TGTGCCAGCAGTTTACTAGGCGGGTACAATGAGCAGTTCTTC